One sample yielded the 13 T cell receptor beta chains listed below, sequenced in a study of PD-1 blockade in mismatch repair-deficient tumors. The method was immunoSEQ multiplex PCR; TCRdb's version includes in-frame clones alone and lacks a portion of them. The sample includes under 50,000 clones, 80% to 85% of them seen just once. This sample comprised PBMCs, obtained about 40 weeks after starting pembrolizumab. Receptors originate from an adult with mismatch repair-deficient cancer.

This rearrangement joins TRBV29-1 to TRBJ2-2; TRBD1 agrees at 7 bases. Germline loops: CDR1 SQVTM, CDR2 ANQGSEA. CDR3 length equals 14 residues. V gave up 6 bases and J gave up 2 bases; unmatched junction bases: 6. This chain's CDR3 is CSVAGTDNTGELFF. The CDR3, as DNA: TGCAGCGTCGCCGGGACAGACAACACCGGGGAGCTGTTTTTT.

The chain links TRBV27 to TRBJ2-7, with D perhaps matching TRBD1 (5 bases). The CDR3 runs 12 residues. V was cut by 8 bases and J by 2 bases, with 10 bases left in between. Per germline, CDR1 MNHEY and CDR2 SMNVEV (reference sequence). The CDR3 DNA reads TGTGCCAGCGGGCTCAGGGCCTACGAGCAGTACTTC. Translating it yields CASGLRAYEQYF.

The rearrangement uses TRBV7-3 and TRBJ2-3, with 10 bases matching TRBD1. V shed 4 bases and J 4 bases; nucleotides not matched to a gene: 8. This CDR3 comprises 16 residues. Germline values: CDR1 SGHTA, CDR2 FQGTGA. The CDR3 loop is CASSSRDRGYPDTQYF. CDR3 in DNA: TGTGCCAGCAGCTCCCGGGACAGGGGATACCCAGATACGCAGTATTTT.

The chain links TRBV5-1 to TRBJ2-3, with 15 positions matching TRBD2. Trimming cost V 0 bases and J 9 bases; bases outside gene matches: 11. The CDR3 is made up of 18 amino acids. Germline loops: CDR1 SGHRS, CDR2 YFSETQ. The CDR3 DNA reads as TGCGCCAGCAGCTTGGATTCCCCCGGGACTAGCGGGAGGAGGACGCAGTATTTT. The encoded protein is CASSLDSPGTSGRRTQYF.

The V and J genes are TRBV5-4 and TRBJ2-5, with 9 bases that match TRBD2. The germline CDR1 and CDR2 sequences are SGHNT and YYREEE (reference sequence). Unmatched junction bases numbered 8, after V lost 4 bases and J lost 4 bases. This CDR3 region has 15 residues. The CDR3, as DNA: TGTGCCAGCAGCCTCTCGGCGGGAGGGCCAGAGACCCAGTACTTC. Residues: CASSLSAGGPETQYF.

CDR3 nucleotides: TGTGCCAGCAGCTTGAAGCTGTTTATGGACAGGGGCATTAATGAGCAGTTCTTC. It codes for CASSLKLFMDRGINEQFF. The V and J genes are TRBV5-6 and TRBJ2-1; 9 bases are a match to TRBD1. The germline CDR1 and CDR2 sequences are SGHDT and YYEEEE. This CDR3 is 18 amino acids long. V shed 1 base and J 7 bases; nucleotides not matched to a gene: 15. The whole variable domain, filled in from reference TRBV5-6 and TRBJ2-1, reads DAGVTQSPTHLIKTRGQQVTLRCSPKSGHDTVSWYQQALGQGPQFIFQYYEEEERQRGNFPDRFSGHQFPNYSSELNVNALLLGDSALYLCASSLKLFMDRGINEQFFGPGTRLTVL.

V is TRBV5-1 and J is TRBJ1-3; TRBD1 matches at 7 bases. Per the germline V gene, CDR1 is SGHRS and CDR2 is YFSETQ. This CDR3 is 16 amino acids long. J was trimmed by 0 bases and V by 3 bases; bases with no gene match: 6. CDR3 coding DNA: TGCGCCAGCAGCTCCAGACAGGGCCACTCTGGAAACACCATATATTTT. Translating gives CASSSRQGHSGNTIYF.

The V call is TRBV18, the J call TRBJ1-1, with TRBD1 as a possible D gene (5 bases). The germline V gene has CDR1 KGHSH and CDR2 LQKENI. The CDR3 sequence is 14 residues long. Trimming stripped 4 bases from V and 4 bases from J, with 13 bases between. CDR3 sequence reads: CASSLGSGGTEAFF. CDR3 DNA: TGTGCCAGCTCACTCGGATCCGGGGGCACTGAAGCTTTCTTT.

The chain links TRBV5-6 to TRBJ2-7, with D possibly being TRBD1 (6 bases). This CDR3 is 14 amino acids long. Germline values: CDR1 SGHDT, CDR2 YYEEEE. Deletions cut 3 bases from V and 5 bases from J, with 15 bases between. The CDR3 region is CASSYDRSPDEQYF. The CDR3 bases are TGTGCCAGCAGCTATGACAGGTCCCCCGACGAGCAGTACTTC.

V is TRBV5-1 and J is TRBJ2-7, with 12 nucleotides matching TRBD1. This CDR3 region has 15 residues. Germline V gene sequence: CDR1 SGHRS, CDR2 YFSETQ. J lost 4 bases, V lost 3 bases, and 5 bases had no gene match. This chain's CDR3 is CASSSPGQGAYEQYF. The DNA for the CDR3 is TGCGCCAGCAGCTCCCCGGGACAGGGGGCTTACGAGCAGTACTTC.

The count of this clone is one. V and J are TRBV9 and TRBJ2-2, with a weak D call TRBD2 (7 bases). This CDR3 has 17 amino acids. With 4 bases removed from V and 1 base from J, the gap between germline ends came to 17 bases. Germline CDR1 is SGDLS and CDR2 is YYNGEE. The DNA for the CDR3 is TGTGCCAGCAGCATCCCAGGGGCTAGCGGGAACACCGGGGAGCTGTTTTTT. This codes for CASSIPGASGNTGELFF.

V usage is TRBV18 and J usage is TRBJ1-2; TRBD1 is a possible D gene (6 bases). Germline CDR1 is KGHSH and CDR2 is LQKENI. This CDR3 has 13 amino acids. The V and J ends lost 4 bases and 3 bases respectively, with 9 bases between them. This CDR3 reads CASSLDSYYGYTF. DNA of the CDR3: TGTGCCAGCTCACTGGACAGTTACTATGGCTACACCTTC.

The J gene is TRBJ2-2, the V gene TRBV5-4; 13 bases are shared with TRBD2. Germline CDR1 SGHNT, CDR2 YYREEE (reference sequence). V trimming: 4 bases; J trimming: 5 bases; junction bases outside the gene matches: 8. The length of the CDR3 is 17 residues. CDR3 residues: CASSPETSGRVTGELFF. The CDR3 DNA sequence: TGTGCCAGCAGCCCCGAAACTAGCGGGAGGGTAACCGGGGAGCTGTTTTTT.